The clone carrying this T cell receptor (beta chain) was observed a handful of times. The unsorted samples took tens of millions of PBMCs to get genomic DNA. The deep-level immunoSEQ assay was used. The method was immunoSEQ multiplex PCR; TCRdb's version includes in-frame clones alone and lacks a portion of them. The sample contains 520,000 or so clones, approximately 85% of which appear only once. V was trimmed by 4 bases and J by 4 bases, leaving 10 bases between them. The V gene's germline CDR1 is SGHVS and CDR2 FQNEAQ. The CDR3 consists of 13 residues. This entry comes from a study of shared clonotypes between healthy human individuals.

The sequence was collected from a woman aged 40 to 49 in good health. Some clones in this sample may be carry-over from other donors' samples. J is TRBJ1-1 and V is TRBV7-8; TRBD1 is a possible D gene (6 bases). Sample: PBMCs. The CDR3, as DNA: TGTGCCAGCAGCTCACAGGGTGGCACTGAAGCTTTCTTT. This encodes CASSSQGGTEAFF.